This T cell receptor beta chain was sequenced in a study of blood T cells in healthy people across ages. Study information: Capture by template switching was about one barcoded beta molecule per two T cells.

CDR1 is MGHDK, CDR2 SYGVNS, per germline. This CDR3 has 14 amino acids. V shed 6 bases, J shed 5 bases, and the junction held 6 bases outside the gene matches. The second PCR ran roughly 6 to 11 cycles with a sample-barcoded 5' primer and J-beta primers. TCRdb analysed the 5' RACE reads with MiXCR anew, one entry per CDR3 protein. The sample has a few hundred thousand distinct CDR3 sequences, about 29% seen once. These data also featured in a second study, about T cells of mothers and their children. According to that study: Thymic selection, a shaping force on TCR recombination output, acts similarly in related and unrelated pairs. When mothers and children were related, their normalized repertoire overlap, which was always slightly higher, did not differ significantly from that of unrelated pairs.

The V call is TRBV25-1, the J call TRBJ2-1, with TRBD2 matching 8 bases. This TCR derives from a boy younger than 10 in good health. Material: blood. Here the CDR3 DNA reads TGTGCCAGCAGGGAAGCGGGAGCGGACAATGAGCAGTTCTTC. Amino acids: CASREAGADNEQFF. Supplemented by reference TRBV25-1 and TRBJ2-1, the full variable domain reads EADIYQTPRYLVIGTGKKITLECSQTMGHDKMYWYQQDPGMELHLIHYSYGVNSTEKGDLSSESTVSRIRTEHFPLTLESARPSHTSQYLCASREAGADNEQFFGPGTRLTVL.